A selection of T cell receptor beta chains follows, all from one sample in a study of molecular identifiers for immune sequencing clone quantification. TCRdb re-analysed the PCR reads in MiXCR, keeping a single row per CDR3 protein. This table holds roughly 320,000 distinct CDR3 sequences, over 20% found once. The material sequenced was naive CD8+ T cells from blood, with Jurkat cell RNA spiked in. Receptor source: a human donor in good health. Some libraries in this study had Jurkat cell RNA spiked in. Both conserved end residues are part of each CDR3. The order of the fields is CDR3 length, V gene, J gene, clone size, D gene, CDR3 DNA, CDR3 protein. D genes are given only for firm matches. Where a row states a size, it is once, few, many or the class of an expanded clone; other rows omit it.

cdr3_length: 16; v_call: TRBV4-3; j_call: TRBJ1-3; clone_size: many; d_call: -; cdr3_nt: TGCGCCAGCAGCCAAGACTGGAGTTCCGCTGGAAACACCATATATTTT; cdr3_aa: CASSQDWSSAGNTIYF
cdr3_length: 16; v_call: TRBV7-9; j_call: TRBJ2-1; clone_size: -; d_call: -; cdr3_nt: TGTGCCAGCAGCTTCAGGGCGGGACCCTCCTACAATGAGCAGTTCTTC; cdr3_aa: CASSFRAGPSYNEQFF
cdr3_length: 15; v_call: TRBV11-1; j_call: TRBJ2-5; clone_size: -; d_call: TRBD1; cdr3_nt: TGTGCCAGCAGCTCCGGACAGGGCCGGCAAGAGACCCAGTACTTC; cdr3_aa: CASSSGQGRQETQYF
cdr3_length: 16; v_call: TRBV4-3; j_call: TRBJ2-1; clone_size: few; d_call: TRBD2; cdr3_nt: TGCGCCAGCAGCCAAGCGTTAGCGGGAGGGTACAATGAGCAGTTCTTC; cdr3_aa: CASSQALAGGYNEQFF
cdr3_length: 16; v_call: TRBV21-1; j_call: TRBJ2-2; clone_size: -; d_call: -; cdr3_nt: TGTGCCAGCGGCCACGTAGGGGACAGGGACACCGGGGAGCTGTTTTTT; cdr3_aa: CASGHVGDRDTGELFF
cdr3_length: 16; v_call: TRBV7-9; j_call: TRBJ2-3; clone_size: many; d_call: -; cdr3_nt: TGTGCCAGCAGCTTAGCGTGGGGCGGATCCACAGATACGCAGTATTTT; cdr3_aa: CASSLAWGGSTDTQYF
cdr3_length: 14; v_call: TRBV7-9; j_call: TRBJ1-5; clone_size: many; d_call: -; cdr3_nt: TGTGCCAGCAGCCAGACAGGCGTCGATCAGCCCCAGCATTTT; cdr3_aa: CASSQTGVDQPQHF
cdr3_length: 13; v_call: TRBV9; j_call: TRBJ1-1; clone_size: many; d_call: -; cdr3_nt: TGTGCCAGCAGCGTCCGTCCAGGGACTGAAGCTTTCTTT; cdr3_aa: CASSVRPGTEAFF
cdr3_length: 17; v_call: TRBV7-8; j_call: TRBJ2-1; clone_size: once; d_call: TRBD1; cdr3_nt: TGTGCCAGCATCGGTGTAAGGGGACAGAGCTCCTACAATGAGCAGTTCTTC; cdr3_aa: CASIGVRGQSSYNEQFF
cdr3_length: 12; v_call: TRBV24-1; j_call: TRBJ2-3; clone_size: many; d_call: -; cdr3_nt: TGTGCCGTCTACGGGGAGGAAGATACGCAGTATTTT; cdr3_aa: CAVYGEEDTQYF
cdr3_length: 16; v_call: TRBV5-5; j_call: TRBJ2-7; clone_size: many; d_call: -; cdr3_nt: TGTGCCAGCAGCTTGGAAGGCGGAACCTCTTCGGGGGAGCAGTACTTC; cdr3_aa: CASSLEGGTSSGEQYF
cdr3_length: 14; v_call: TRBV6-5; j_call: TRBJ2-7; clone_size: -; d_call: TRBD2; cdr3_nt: TGTGCCGCCAAACCCCGGGAGGACTCCTACGAGCAGTACTTC; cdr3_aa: CAAKPREDSYEQYF
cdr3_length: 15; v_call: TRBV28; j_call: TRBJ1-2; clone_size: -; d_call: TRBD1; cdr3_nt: TGTGCCAGCAGTTTATGGGGACAGGGTGGTTATGGCTACACCTTC; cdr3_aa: CASSLWGQGGYGYTF
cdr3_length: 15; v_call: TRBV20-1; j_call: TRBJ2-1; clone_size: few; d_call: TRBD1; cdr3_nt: TGCAGTGCTAGAGATTCGGACAGGGTGAACAATGAGCAGCTCTTC; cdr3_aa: CSARDSDRVNNEQLF
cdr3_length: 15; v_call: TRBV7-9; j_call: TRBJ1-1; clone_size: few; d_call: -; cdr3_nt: TGTGCCAGCAGGCGTGCTCGGGAGGGCAACACTGAAGCTTTCTTT; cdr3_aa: CASRRAREGNTEAFF